Below are 30 T cell receptor beta chains sequenced from a single sample in a study of regulatory T cells in long-lasting Graves disease. Stated time point: persistent/refractory GD, antithyroid drugs over 5 years with positive TRAb. PBMCs provided the RNA from which the TCR library was made. iRepertoire HTBI primers and Arm-PCR of CDR3 regions built TCR beta libraries. TCRdb reprocessed the multiplex PCR reads via MiXCR and lists one record per CDR3 protein. The sample shows around 340,000 distinct CDR3 sequences, around 19% of them seen only once. Source: peripheral blood mononuclear cells (PBMCs), taken when the disease was refractory, from a patient treated with antithyroid drugs. These TCRs come from a female donor with Graves disease.

This clonotype occurred many times. The chain employs TRBV11-3 and TRBJ1-2; 9 positions agree with TRBD1. The CDR3 contains 14 residues. With V trimmed by 5 bases and J by 4 bases, 5 bases remained unmatched. Germline V CDR1 and CDR2: SGHNT, YENEEA. This chain's CDR3 is CASSTDRGAYGYTF. Written as DNA, the CDR3 is TGTGCCAGCAGCACTGACAGGGGGGCCTATGGCTACACCTTC.

Ten or more counts support this clonotype. The chain has TRBV7-8 and TRBJ2-4; D is uncertain. Per germline, CDR1 SGHVS and CDR2 FQNEAQ. Trimming removed 1 base at V and 0 bases at J, with 13 bases between. This CDR3 contains 17 residues. DNA of the CDR3: TGTGCCAGCAGCTTAGGCGTACTGGCACCAGCCAAAAACATTCAGTACTTC. It translates to CASSLGVLAPAKNIQYF.

This sequence joins TRBV29-1 and TRBJ2-4; 8 nucleotides agree with TRBD2. The length of the CDR3 is 16 residues. Germline CDR1 SQVTM, CDR2 ANQGSEA. J gave up 0 bases and V 4 bases, and 8 bases lay outside the gene matches. The CDR3 region is CSVAGSGGGAKNIQYF. The DNA for the CDR3 is TGCAGCGTTGCGGGCTCGGGGGGGGGAGCCAAAAACATTCAGTACTTC.

In this sample, this clonotype turned up a few times. The chain has TRBV18 and TRBJ1-1; D is unresolved. V was trimmed by 0 bases and J by 4 bases, leaving 9 bases between them. The CDR3 totals 14 residues. Germline V gives CDR1 KGHSH, CDR2 LQKENI. The CDR3 region has the DNA TGTGCCAGCTCACCACCGGGCGGGCGCACTGAAGCTTTCTTT. Protein sequence: CASSPPGGRTEAFF. Filled out from reference TRBV18 and TRBJ1-1, the complete variable domain reads NAGVMQNPRHLVRRRGQEARLRCSPMKGHSHVYWYRQLPEEGLKFMVYLQKENIIDESGMPKERFSAEFPKEGPSILRIQQVVRGDSAAYFCASSPPGGRTEAFFGQGTRLTVV.

This clonotype was counted only a few times. V is TRBV20-1 and J is TRBJ1-2; D perhaps matches TRBD1 (5 bases). Germline-derived CDR1 and CDR2 are DFQATT and SNEGSKA (reference sequence). This CDR3 has 14 amino acids. V gave up 5 bases and J gave up 4 bases, with 17 bases separating them. The CDR3, as DNA: TGCAGTGCTCCCGGGACCGCCAGCGGCTATGGCTACACCTTC. Translating gives CSAPGTASGYGYTF.

This clonotype was seen at least ten times. This chain connects TRBV28 to TRBJ2-4, with D uncertain. Germline loops: CDR1 MDHEN, CDR2 SYDVKM. The length of the CDR3 is 12 residues. Trimming stripped 3 bases from V and 15 bases from J, with 15 bases between. CDR3 sequence reads: CASSFGPLKRYF. CDR3 sequence (DNA): TGTGCCAGCAGTTTCGGTCCATTGAAACGGTACTTC.

This clonotype was picked up many times. The chain joins TRBV5-5 to TRBJ1-5; D gene ambiguous. V lost 1 base to trimming and J lost 4 bases, with 9 bases between them. This CDR3 comprises 14 residues. Germline-derived CDR1 and CDR2 are SGHKS and YYEKEE (reference sequence). The CDR3 loop is CASSLIQENQPQHF. The CDR3 DNA follows: TGTGCCAGCAGCTTGATTCAGGAAAATCAGCCCCAGCATTTT.

The J gene is TRBJ1-2, the V gene TRBV19, with D unclear. Trimming left V 5 bases short and J 0 bases short, with 7 bases between. The CDR3 is made up of 13 amino acids. Germline values: CDR1 LNHDA, CDR2 SQIVND (reference sequence). The CDR3 is CASSYTANYGYTF. CDR3 nucleotides: TGTGCCAGTAGTTATACGGCTAACTATGGCTACACCTTC.

The chain couples TRBV7-9 to TRBJ2-1, with 12 bases lining up with TRBD2. Trimming removed 0 bases from V and 0 bases from J; junction bases left unmatched: 3. CDR3 length: 18 amino acids. Germline values: CDR1 SEHNR, CDR2 FQNEAQ (reference sequence). The CDR3 region is CASSLAPTSGSSYNEQFF. DNA for the CDR3: TGTGCCAGCAGCTTAGCCCCGACTAGCGGGAGCTCCTACAATGAGCAGTTCTTC. Variable domain in full (rest from reference TRBV7-9 and TRBJ2-1): DTGVSQNPRHKITKRGQNVTFRCDPISEHNRLYWYRQTLGQGPEFLTYFQNEAQLEKSRLLSDRFSAERPKGSFSTLEIQRTEQGDSAMYLCASSLAPTSGSSYNEQFFGPGTRLTVL.

In this sample, this clonotype turned up many times. The chain employs TRBV7-2 and TRBJ2-5, with 9 bases matching TRBD1. Germline assignment: CDR1 SGHTA and CDR2 FQGNSA. J lost 0 bases, V lost 3 bases, and 2 bases had no gene match. The CDR3 extends over 15 amino acids. The CDR3 DNA sequence: TGTGCCAGCAGCTTGGACAGGGGTTACCAAGAGACCCAGTACTTC. Its protein is CASSLDRGYQETQYF.

This clonotype was counted many times. This sequence joins TRBV3-1 and TRBJ1-2; the match to TRBD1 covers 7 bases. Germline loops: CDR1 LGHDT, CDR2 YNNKEL (reference sequence). V gave up 3 bases and J gave up 4 bases; unmatched junction bases: 2. The CDR3 spans 13 residues. The CDR3 coding sequence is TGTGCCAGCAGCCAGCGGGACAGCTATGGCTACACCTTC. Amino acids: CASSQRDSYGYTF.

This clonotype came up many times. The chain links TRBV12-3 or TRBV12-4 to TRBJ2-7; 10 bases are a match to TRBD2. V gave up 7 bases and J gave up 0 bases; unmatched junction bases: 6. The CDR3 covers 15 residues. The CDR3 coding sequence is TGTGCCAGCACCCCACTAGCGGGATCCTCCTACGAGCAGTACTTC. It yields the protein CASTPLAGSSYEQYF.

This clonotype showed up many times. This sequence joins TRBV7-9 and TRBJ2-5; 9 nucleotides match TRBD2. CDR1 and CDR2 (germline): SEHNR, FQNEAQ (reference sequence). The CDR3 sequence is 16 residues long. Trimming at V came to 5 bases and at J to 4 bases, leaving 11 bases not matched to a gene. The CDR3 DNA follows: TGTGCCAGCAGCCCTAGGAGTAGCGGGAGCATAGAGACCCAGTACTTC. It specifies CASSPRSSGSIETQYF.

This clonotype has only a few counts. A read error is possible here, since a much larger clone lies one base away. The V and J genes are TRBV2 and TRBJ1-6, with 7 bases matching TRBD1. Germline CDR1 is SNHLY and CDR2 is FYNNEI. CDR3 length: 14 amino acids. CDR3 in amino acids: CAGRQTGNNSPLHF. The CDR3 DNA reads as TGTGCCGGCAGACAGACAGGGAATAATTCACCCCTCCACTTT.

The CDR3 bases are TGCAGTGCCAAACCGGGGGGAACCTACGAGCAGTACTTC. It codes for CSAKPGGTYEQYF. The chain couples TRBV20-1 to TRBJ2-7; the match to TRBD2 covers 7 bases. CDR3 length: 13 amino acids. The germline V gene encodes CDR1 DFQATT and CDR2 SNEGSKA (reference sequence). V shed 6 bases and J 2 bases; nucleotides not matched to a gene: 7.

This clonotype appeared a few times. The chain combines TRBV7-9 with TRBJ2-3; 7 bases match TRBD1. The length of the CDR3 is 16 residues. CDR1 is SEHNR and CDR2 is FQNEAQ in the germline V gene (reference sequence). Unmatched junction bases numbered 9, after V lost 4 bases and J lost 2 bases. The CDR3 DNA reads as TGTGCCAGCAGCTCGATCCGACAGGGTGCCACAGATACGCAGTATTTT. Translating gives CASSSIRQGATDTQYF.

Notes on this clonotype: This may arise from a read error, as a much more abundant clone is one base away. The chain couples TRBV12-3 or TRBV12-4 to TRBJ2-7, with 7 bases fitting TRBD2. The CDR3 has 15 amino acids. With V trimmed by 6 bases and J by 4 bases, 12 bases remained unmatched. CDR3 residues: CASRDGLVGVYEQYF. The CDR3 DNA sequence: TGTGCCAGCAGGGACGGACTAGTGGGAGTGTACGAGCAGTACTTC.

Notes on this clonotype: A much bigger clone sits one base away, suggesting this may be a read error. The V call is TRBV7-9, the J call TRBJ1-6; TRBD1 might be the D (6 bases). Germline V gives CDR1 SEHNR, CDR2 FQNEAQ (reference sequence). The CDR3 is 13 amino acids. The CDR3 loop is CTSRPDRTSPLHF. DNA of the CDR3: TGTACCAGCAGGCCTGACAGGACCTCACCCCTCCACTTT.

The chain is built from TRBV6-2 or TRBV6-3 and TRBJ2-3; 9 bases map to TRBD2. J gave up 4 bases and V 4 bases, and 9 bases lay outside the gene matches. The CDR3 sequence is 16 residues long. Germline V CDR1 and CDR2: MNHEY, SVGEGT. The CDR3 sequence is CASSFPPGLAADTQYF. The DNA for the CDR3 is TGTGCCAGCAGTTTCCCCCCGGGACTAGCAGCAGATACGCAGTATTTT.

The J gene is TRBJ2-7, the V gene TRBV7-9; D is uncertain. Deletions cut 4 bases from V and 3 bases from J, with 13 bases between. Germline V gene sequence: CDR1 SEHNR, CDR2 FQNEAQ (reference sequence). The CDR3 totals 14 residues. In nucleotides, the CDR3 is TGTGCCAGCAGCTCCTTGGCGCCAGGCTACGAGCAGTACTTC. This translates into CASSSLAPGYEQYF.

This clonotype showed up just a few times. DNA for the CDR3: TGTGCCAGCGGAAGTAGAGGGGGGTCCGCCTACAATGAGCAGTTCTTC. Its translation is CASGSRGGSAYNEQFF. V gene TRBV28 combines with J gene TRBJ2-1, with D perhaps given as TRBD1 or TRBD2 (6 bases each). CDR1 and CDR2 (germline): MDHEN, SYDVKM. The CDR3 runs to 16 residues. The V gene lost 8 bases and the J gene lost 2 bases, with 19 bases spanning the gap.

This clonotype was detected many times. The V gene is TRBV7-2, the J gene TRBJ1-2, with a tentative D call TRBD1 (6 bases). V was trimmed by 8 bases and J by 4 bases, leaving 17 bases between them. The CDR3 spans 14 residues. Germline V lookup: CDR1 SGHTA, CDR2 FQGNSA. The CDR3 coding sequence is TGTGCCAGCCCCTTCAAGGGGGAGACCTATGGCTACACCTTC. This sequence encodes CASPFKGETYGYTF. The full variable domain, rest sourced from reference TRBV7-2 and TRBJ1-2, is GAGVSQSPSNKVTEKGKDVELRCDPISGHTALYWYRQSLGQGLEFLIYFQGNSAPDKSGLPSDRFSAERTGGSVSTLTIQRTQQEDSAVYLCASPFKGETYGYTFGSGTRLTVV.

V gene TRBV18 combines with J gene TRBJ1-2, with D perhaps TRBD1 (5 bases). The CDR3 is 15 amino acids. Germline V gene lookup returns CDR1 KGHSH and CDR2 LQKENI. V dropped 3 bases and J dropped 4 bases, with 15 bases sitting between them. The CDR3 DNA reads as TGTGCCAGCTCACCGCGCAGGGTCCCCACCTATGGCTACACCTTC. Its protein product is CASSPRRVPTYGYTF.

This clonotype was seen ten or more times. This chain connects TRBV6-1 to TRBJ1-2, with TRBD1 matching 8 bases. The CDR3 length is 13 residues. With 5 bases clipped from V and 13 bases from J, the junction kept 12 bases outside the gene matches. Germline lookup yields CDR1 MNHNS and CDR2 SASEGT. CDR3 protein: CASSNGQGPVGTF. The DNA for the CDR3 is TGTGCCAGCAGTAACGGACAGGGCCCGGTGGGCACCTTC.

Many counts were recorded for this clonotype. The gene calls are TRBV28 and TRBJ2-5, with D unresolved. V was cut by 3 bases and J by 0 bases, with 8 bases left in between. There are 14 residues in the CDR3. Germline V gene sequence: CDR1 MDHEN, CDR2 SYDVKM. DNA for the CDR3: TGTGCCAGCAGTTTTCTGGCGAACCAAGAGACCCAGTACTTC. Translating gives CASSFLANQETQYF.

V gene TRBV9 combines with J gene TRBJ2-5; 11 bases map to TRBD2. V lost 1 base to trimming and J lost 1 base; unmatched junction nucleotides: 0. This CDR3 has 15 amino acids. Germline V gives CDR1 SGDLS, CDR2 YYNGEE. The CDR3 sequence: CASSVTSGGQETQYF. Here the CDR3 DNA reads TGTGCCAGCAGCGTAACTAGCGGGGGCCAAGAGACCCAGTACTTC.

This clonotype was found many times. This chain links TRBV4-1 with TRBJ2-5; D remains ambiguous. Between the trimmed V and J ends, which lost 0 bases and 2 bases, there was a span of 10 bases. Germline V gives CDR1 MGHRA, CDR2 YSYEKL. The CDR3 covers 15 residues. The CDR3 sequence: CASSQDQSLQETQYF. DNA of the CDR3: TGCGCCAGCAGCCAAGACCAGTCACTTCAAGAGACCCAGTACTTC.

Comments on this clonotype: It may be a read error: a sequence one base away is much more abundant. The gene calls are TRBV7-9 and TRBJ1-5, with 7 nucleotides matching TRBD1. Trimming at V came to 3 bases and at J to 3 bases, leaving 2 bases not matched to a gene. The CDR3 loop spans 14 amino acids. Per germline, CDR1 SEHNR and CDR2 FQNEAQ (reference sequence). CDR3 in DNA: TGTGCCAGCAGCTTCGACAGGGCCAATCAGCCCCAGCATTTT. This sequence encodes CASSFDRANQPQHF.

Many counts were recorded for this clonotype. CDR3 amino acids: CAWSQGVSRLFF. CDR3 bases: TGTGCCTGGAGCCAGGGTGTGTCTCGACTGTTTTTT. The rearrangement uses TRBV30 and TRBJ1-4, with D perhaps TRBD1 (5 bases). In germline, CDR1 is GTSNPN, CDR2 SVGIG (reference sequence). Trimming left V 3 bases short and J 13 bases short, with 15 bases between. The CDR3 totals 12 residues.

This clonotype was detected a few times. The chain links TRBV20-1 to TRBJ1-2; TRBD1 is a possible D gene (5 bases). The CDR3 sequence is 15 residues long. The ends were cut back, 0 bases at V and 3 bases at J, with 14 bases in the middle. Germline V gene data show CDR1 as DFQATT and CDR2 as SNEGSKA (reference sequence). CDR3 nucleotide sequence: TGCAGTGCTAGAGATAGGGCAGGGACCCACTATGGCTACACCTTC. This codes for CSARDRAGTHYGYTF.